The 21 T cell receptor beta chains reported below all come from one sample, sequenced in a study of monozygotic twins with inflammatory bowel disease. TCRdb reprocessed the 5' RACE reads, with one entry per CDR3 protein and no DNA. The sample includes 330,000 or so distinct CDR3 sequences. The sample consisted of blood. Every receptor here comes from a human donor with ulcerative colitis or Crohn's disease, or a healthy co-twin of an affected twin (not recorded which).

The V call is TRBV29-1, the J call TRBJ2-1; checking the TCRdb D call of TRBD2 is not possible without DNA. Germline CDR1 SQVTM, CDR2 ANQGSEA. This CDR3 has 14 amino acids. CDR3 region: CSARSSGRDNEQFF.

The CDR3 reads CASSIDGRGNTGELFF. This chain uses TRBV19 with TRBJ2-2; TCRdb reports TRBD1, a call that lacks DNA to check it against. Germline V gene lookup returns CDR1 LNHDA and CDR2 SQIVND (reference sequence). The CDR3 sequence is 16 residues long.

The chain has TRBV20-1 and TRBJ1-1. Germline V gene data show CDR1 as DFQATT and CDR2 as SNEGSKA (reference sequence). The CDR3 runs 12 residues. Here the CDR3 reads CSAKRGKTEAFF.

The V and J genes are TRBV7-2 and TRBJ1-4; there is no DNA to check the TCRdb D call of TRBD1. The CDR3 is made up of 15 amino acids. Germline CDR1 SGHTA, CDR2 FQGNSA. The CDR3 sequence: CASSFTGTGDEKLFF.

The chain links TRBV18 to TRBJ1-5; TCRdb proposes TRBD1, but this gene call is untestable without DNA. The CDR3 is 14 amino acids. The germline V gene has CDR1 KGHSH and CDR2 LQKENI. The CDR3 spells CASSPTDRGQPQHF. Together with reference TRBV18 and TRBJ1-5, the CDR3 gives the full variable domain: NAGVMQNPRHLVRRRGQEARLRCSPMKGHSHVYWYRQLPEEGLKFMVYLQKENIIDESGMPKERFSAEFPKEGPSILRIQQVVRGDSAAYFCASSPTDRGQPQHFGDGTRLSIL.

CDR3 protein: CSARKTGPYNEQFF. This chain connects TRBV20-1 to TRBJ2-1; TCRdb gives TRBD1 as the D gene, but with no DNA this cannot be confirmed. CDR3 length: 14 residues. Germline V gene data show CDR1 as DFQATT and CDR2 as SNEGSKA (reference sequence).

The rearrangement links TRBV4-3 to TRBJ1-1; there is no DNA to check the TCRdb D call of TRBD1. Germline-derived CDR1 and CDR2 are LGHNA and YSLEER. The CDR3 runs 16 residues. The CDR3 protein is CASSQGLGTGNTEAFF.

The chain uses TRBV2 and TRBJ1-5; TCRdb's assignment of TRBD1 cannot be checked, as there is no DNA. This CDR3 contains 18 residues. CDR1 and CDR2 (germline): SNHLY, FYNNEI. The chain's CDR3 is CASSPRDRETYSNQPQHF.

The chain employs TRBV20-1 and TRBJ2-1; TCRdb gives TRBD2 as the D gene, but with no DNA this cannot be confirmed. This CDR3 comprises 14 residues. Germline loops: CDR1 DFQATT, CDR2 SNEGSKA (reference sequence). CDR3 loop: CSAKTSGGYNEQFF.

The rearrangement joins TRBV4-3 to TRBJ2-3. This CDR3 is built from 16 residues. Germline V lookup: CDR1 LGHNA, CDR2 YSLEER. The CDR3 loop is CASSQWTDPVLDTQYF.

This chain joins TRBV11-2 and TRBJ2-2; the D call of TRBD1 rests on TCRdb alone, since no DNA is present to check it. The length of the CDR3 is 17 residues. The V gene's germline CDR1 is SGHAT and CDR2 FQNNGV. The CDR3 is CASSLGTGTVNTGELFF.

CDR3: CASSSQRAFNEQFF. The chain recombines TRBV12-3 or TRBV12-4 with TRBJ2-1; TCRdb names TRBD2, which stays unverified in the absence of DNA. This CDR3 region has 14 residues.

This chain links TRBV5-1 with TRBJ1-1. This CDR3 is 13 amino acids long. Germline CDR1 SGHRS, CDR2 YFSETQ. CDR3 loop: CASSRQGDTEAFF.

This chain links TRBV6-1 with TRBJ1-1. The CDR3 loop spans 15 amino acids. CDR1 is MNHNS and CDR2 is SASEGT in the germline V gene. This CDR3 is CASSAMVGMNTEAFF.

The CDR3 region is CACARGLTYNEQFF. This chain links TRBV30 with TRBJ2-1; TCRdb reports TRBD1, a call that lacks DNA to check it against. Germline loops: CDR1 GTSNPN, CDR2 SVGIG (reference sequence). The CDR3 consists of 14 residues.

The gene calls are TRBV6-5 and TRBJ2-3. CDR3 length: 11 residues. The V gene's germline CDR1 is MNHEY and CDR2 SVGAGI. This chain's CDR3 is CASKSADTQYF.

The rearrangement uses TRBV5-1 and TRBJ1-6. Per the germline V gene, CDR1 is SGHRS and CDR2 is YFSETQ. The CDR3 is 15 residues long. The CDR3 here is CASSLVGGTGSPLHF.

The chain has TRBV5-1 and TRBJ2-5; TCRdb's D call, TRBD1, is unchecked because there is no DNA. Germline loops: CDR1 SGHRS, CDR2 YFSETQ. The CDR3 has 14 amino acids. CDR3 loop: CASSINDREETQYF.

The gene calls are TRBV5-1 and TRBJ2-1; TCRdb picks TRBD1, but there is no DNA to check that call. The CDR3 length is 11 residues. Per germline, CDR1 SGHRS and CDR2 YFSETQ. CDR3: CASSRQGAKFF.

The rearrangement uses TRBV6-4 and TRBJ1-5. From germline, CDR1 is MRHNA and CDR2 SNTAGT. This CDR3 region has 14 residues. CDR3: CASSDSPGSEPQHF.

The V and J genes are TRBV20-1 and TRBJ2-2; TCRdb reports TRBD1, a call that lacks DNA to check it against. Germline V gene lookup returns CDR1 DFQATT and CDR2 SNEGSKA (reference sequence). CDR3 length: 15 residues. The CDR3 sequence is CSARVPLYSDGELFF.